The source of this T cell receptor (beta chain) is a study of response to subunit inactivated influenza vaccine. This CDR3 has 15 residues. Germline lookup yields CDR1 LGHNA and CDR2 YNFKEQ. V lost 4 bases and J lost 0, with 11 bases in between. Each CDR3 protein is one row after TCRdb ran MiXCR on the RT-PCR reads. In the table there are about 480,000 distinct CDR3 sequences, roughly 25% of which are singletons. This rearrangement joins TRBV4-2 to TRBJ2-3; D might be TRBD1 (5 bases). The sequence was obtained from a man between 50 and 59 years old who received an inactivated influenza vaccine. This specimen was CD4+ T cells sorted from PBMCs, taken roughly 5 days after vaccination. The CDR3 loop is CASSPTETSTDTQYF. The CDR3 region has the DNA TGTGCCAGCAGCCCGACAGAAACTAGCACAGATACGCAGTATTTT.